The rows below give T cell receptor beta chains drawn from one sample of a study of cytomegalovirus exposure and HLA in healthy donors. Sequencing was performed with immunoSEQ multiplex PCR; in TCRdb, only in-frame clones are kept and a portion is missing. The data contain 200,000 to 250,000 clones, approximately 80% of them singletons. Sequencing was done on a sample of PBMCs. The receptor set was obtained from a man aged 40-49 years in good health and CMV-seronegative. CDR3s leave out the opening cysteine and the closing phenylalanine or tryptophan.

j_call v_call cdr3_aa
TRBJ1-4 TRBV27 ASSFSLGVGEKLF
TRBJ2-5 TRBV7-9 ASSPPSVEGTQY
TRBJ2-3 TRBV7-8 ASSLEAANTDTQY
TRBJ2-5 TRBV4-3 ASSQGAGIQY
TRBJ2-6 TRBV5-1 ASSASGTGGPGANVLT
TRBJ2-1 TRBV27 ASRKAGGPLDEQF
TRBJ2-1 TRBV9 ASSVVGDEQF
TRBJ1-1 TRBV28 ASSPWTGLGDTEAF
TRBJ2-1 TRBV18 ASSPLAGGYNEQF
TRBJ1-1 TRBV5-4 ASSLEGARNTEAF
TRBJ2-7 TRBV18 ASSPTGQGREQY
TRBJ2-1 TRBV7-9 ASSPDMGSYNEQF
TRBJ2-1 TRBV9 ASSPEQSYGYNEQF
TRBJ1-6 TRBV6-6 ASTPDRGNSPLH
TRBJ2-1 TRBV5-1 ASSWRTSGRSNEQF
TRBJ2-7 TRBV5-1 ASSPGGAGSYEQY
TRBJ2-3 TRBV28 ASSLSAGGNTQY
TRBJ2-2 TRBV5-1 ASSTGSTELF
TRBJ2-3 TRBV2 ATRWTGGSDTQY
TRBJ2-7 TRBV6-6 ASTVTGTGGGEQY
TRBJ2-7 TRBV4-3 ASSQDLGRGPYEQY